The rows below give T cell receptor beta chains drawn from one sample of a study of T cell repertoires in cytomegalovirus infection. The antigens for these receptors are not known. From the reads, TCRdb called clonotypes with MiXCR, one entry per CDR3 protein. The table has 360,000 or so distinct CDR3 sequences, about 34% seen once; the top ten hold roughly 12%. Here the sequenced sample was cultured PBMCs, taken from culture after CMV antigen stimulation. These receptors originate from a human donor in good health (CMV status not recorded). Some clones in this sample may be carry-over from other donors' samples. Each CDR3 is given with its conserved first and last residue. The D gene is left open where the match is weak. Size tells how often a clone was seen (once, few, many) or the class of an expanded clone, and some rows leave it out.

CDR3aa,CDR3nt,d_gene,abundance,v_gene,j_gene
CASSYSGATNEKLFF,TGTGCCAGCAGTTACTCAGGTGCAACTAATGAAAAACTGTTTTTT,-,-,TRBV6-5,TRBJ1-4
CASRPGQGFNSPLHF,TGTGCCAGCAGGCCAGGACAGGGATTTAATTCACCCCTCCACTTT,TRBD1,few,TRBV6-6,TRBJ1-6
CASRRRGVGTNSWADTQYF,TGTGCCAGCAGACGTAGGGGAGTCGGGACAAATTCTTGGGCAGATACGCAGTATTTT,-,-,TRBV27,TRBJ2-3
CASSWGLAGPYEQYF,TGTGCCAGCAGCTGGGGACTAGCGGGGCCCTACGAGCAGTACTTC,TRBD2,-,TRBV7-2,TRBJ2-7
CATRGGEQFF,TGTGCCACTCGGGGGGGGGAGCAGTTCTTC,TRBD2,few,TRBV6-6,TRBJ2-1
CASSGPGGTQYF,TGTGCTAGCTCCGGGCCCGGGGGGACCCAGTACTTC,-,-,TRBV12-5,TRBJ2-5
CASSPDPYNEQFF,TGTGCCAGCAGCCCGGACCCGTACAATGAGCAGTTCTTC,-,few,TRBV4-2,TRBJ2-1
CSATYGAVYNSPLHF,TGCAGTGCTACGTACGGGGCCGTCTATAATTCACCCCTCCACTTT,-,once,TRBV20-1,TRBJ1-6
CASRVLADPYNEQFF,TGTGCCAGCAGGGTCCTAGCGGACCCCTACAATGAGCAGTTCTTC,TRBD2,-,TRBV11-2,TRBJ2-1
CSARVGLADNNEQFF,TGCAGTGCTAGAGTGGGGCTAGCGGACAACAATGAGCAGTTCTTC,TRBD2,-,TRBV20-1,TRBJ2-1
CASSLLAGSSYEQYF,TGTGCCAGCAGTTTACTAGCGGGCAGCTCCTACGAGCAGTACTTC,TRBD2,many,TRBV12-3/TRBV12-4,TRBJ2-7
CASSYRRGGLAAFYNEQFF,TGTGCCAGCAGTTATAGGAGAGGAGGATTAGCGGCCTTCTACAATGAGCAGTTCTTC,-,few,TRBV12-3/TRBV12-4,TRBJ2-1
CASSLDLINTEAFF,TGTGCCAGCAGCTTAGACCTGATAAACACTGAAGCTTTCTTT,-,many,TRBV7-2,TRBJ1-1
CASSLSSSGPNIQYF,TGTGCCAGCAGTTTATCCTCCTCGGGACCAAACATTCAGTACTTC,-,-,TRBV12-3/TRBV12-4,TRBJ2-4
CASSRLETGGGKAFF,TGTGCCAGCAGCCGACTCGAGACAGGTGGGGGCAAAGCTTTCTTT,-,-,TRBV12-3/TRBV12-4,TRBJ1-1
CSAMTTSSTDTQYF,TGCAGTGCCATGACTACGTCTAGCACAGATACGCAGTATTTT,-,-,TRBV20-1,TRBJ2-3
CASSPTTGDVGAFF,TGTGCCAGCAGCCCAACGACTGGCGACGTAGGGGCTTTCTTT,-,-,TRBV7-6,TRBJ1-1
CASSIGLAGVDEQYF,TGTGCCAGCAGCATAGGACTAGCGGGAGTCGACGAGCAGTACTTC,TRBD2,few,TRBV7-2,TRBJ2-7
CASSPDRINYGYTF,TGCGCCAGCAGCCCCGACAGGATTAACTATGGCTACACCTTC,-,-,TRBV5-1,TRBJ1-2
CASSYRRDTQYF,TGTGCCAGCAGTTACCGGAGGGATACGCAGTATTTT,-,-,TRBV6-6,TRBJ2-3
CASSGLAGGPFHEQFF,TGTGCCAGTAGTGGACTAGCGGGAGGGCCTTTTCATGAGCAGTTCTTC,TRBD2,few,TRBV19,TRBJ2-1
CASSLRGEQYF,TGTGCCAGCAGCTTGCGCGGCGAGCAGTACTTC,-,many,TRBV28,TRBJ2-7
CSANAGANEQFF,TGCAGTGCTAACGCTGGGGCCAATGAGCAGTTCTTC,-,few,TRBV20-1,TRBJ2-1
CASSSPRGGGTDTQYF,TGTGCCAGCAGTTCCCCTAGGGGGGGAGGCACAGATACGCAGTATTTT,-,-,TRBV6-1,TRBJ2-3
CASSPGTIPEAFF,TGTGCCAGCAGCCCAGGGACAATCCCTGAAGCTTTCTTT,-,-,TRBV7-3,TRBJ1-1